Listed below are T cell receptor beta chains from one sample, sequenced in a study of CD8+CD57+ T cells in acquired aplastic anemia. TCRdb re-called the reads through MiXCR, storing one row per CDR3 protein. The profile covers 200,000 to 250,000 distinct CDR3 sequences, with approximately 35% appearing a single time and 0.95% to 1.3% taken by the ten largest. The sample was sorted CD4+, CD8+, or CD8+CD57+ T cells (not recorded which) from PBMCs. These receptors were taken from a human donor in good health, serving as a control. Both conserved end residues are part of each CDR3. Each record gives: CDR3 length, clone size, J gene, V gene, D gene, CDR3 protein, CDR3 DNA. The D gene is left open where the match is weak. Not every row has a clone size; where given, it reads once, few, many or a size class.

>16|.|TRBJ2-5|TRBV4-2|TRBD1
CASSQEDRGLQETQYF
TGTGCCAGCAGCCAAGAGGACAGGGGGCTACAAGAGACCCAGTACTTC
>14|many|TRBJ2-7|TRBV6-1|.
CATDRLVSVDEQYF
TGTGCCACCGATCGACTAGTATCTGTAGACGAGCAGTACTTC
>14|.|TRBJ2-5|TRBV7-2|.
CASSLNQGKETQYF
TGTGCCAGCAGCCTCAATCAGGGAAAGGAGACCCAGTACTTC
>17|once|TRBJ1-2|TRBV7-2|.
CASSLAALGSTGYGYTF
TGTGCCAGCAGCTTAGCGGCGTTGGGGTCGACGGGCTATGGCTACACCTTC
>16|.|TRBJ2-5|TRBV13|.
CASSLVGAAPQDTQYF
TGTGCCAGCAGCTTAGTGGGAGCTGCACCCCAAGATACCCAGTACTTC
>14|.|TRBJ1-2|TRBV7-3|.
CANSLQGGDYGYTF
TGTGCCAACAGCTTACAAGGGGGGGACTATGGCTACACCTTC
>16|once|TRBJ1-2|TRBV10-3|.
CAISALLGGGSYGYTF
TGTGCCATCAGTGCCCTATTAGGGGGAGGCTCCTATGGCTACACCTTC
>15|many|TRBJ2-3|TRBV9|.
CASSVGSRVTDTQYF
TGTGCCAGCAGCGTAGGTTCTCGGGTCACAGATACGCAGTATTTT
>14|.|TRBJ1-3|TRBV5-5|.
CASSLRQEGNTIYF
TGTGCCAGCAGCTTGAGACAGGAGGGAAACACCATATATTTT
>15|.|TRBJ2-5|TRBV19|TRBD1
CASSPGQGVGETQYF
TGTGCCAGTAGTCCGGGACAGGGGGTCGGGGAGACCCAGTACTTC
>14|.|TRBJ2-1|TRBV5-1|TRBD2
CASSSTSGSSEQFF
TGCGCCAGCAGCTCGACTAGCGGGAGTAGTGAGCAGTTCTTC
>13|.|TRBJ1-5|TRBV29-1|TRBD1
CSVNQGAGQPQHF
TGCAGCGTAAATCAGGGGGCAGGTCAGCCCCAGCATTTT
>12|many|TRBJ1-5|TRBV6-6|.
CASSYSRQPQHF
TGTGCCAGCAGTTACTCGCGGCAGCCCCAGCATTTT
>14|many|TRBJ1-2|TRBV5-6|.
CASSLSGRLSGYTF
TGTGCCAGCAGCTTGTCGGGCAGACTATCTGGCTACACCTTC
>22|.|TRBJ1-4|TRBV19|TRBD1
CASSIVFPQTWDRAPTNEKLFF
TGTGCCAGTAGTATTGTATTCCCGCAGACTTGGGACAGGGCTCCGACTAATGAAAAACTGTTTTTT
>15|.|TRBJ1-1|TRBV7-2|.
CASSFGGAGDTEAFF
TGTGCCAGCAGCTTTGGAGGGGCCGGAGACACTGAAGCTTTCTTT
>17|many|TRBJ2-3|TRBV2|.
CASSRVRVISSTDTQYF
TGTGCCAGCAGTCGCGTCAGGGTAATTTCGAGCACAGATACGCAGTATTTT
>14|.|TRBJ2-7|TRBV10-2|TRBD1
CASSLTTGSYEQYF
TGCGCCAGCAGTCTCACGACAGGGAGCTACGAGCAGTACTTC
>15|many|TRBJ1-5|TRBV7-8|.
CASSTTGLSNQPQHF
TGTGCCAGCAGCACCACCGGGCTTAGCAATCAGCCCCAGCATTTT
>16|.|TRBJ2-7|TRBV11-2|TRBD2
CASNSQSGGALDVQYF
TGTGCCAGCAACTCACAGAGCGGGGGGGCCTTGGACGTGCAGTACTTC
>12|.|TRBJ1-1|TRBV24-1|.
CATTLGNTEAFF
TGTGCCACCACACTCGGGAACACTGAAGCTTTCTTT
>14|.|TRBJ2-7|TRBV12-3/TRBV12-4|.
CASSLELVNDEQYF
TGTGCCAGCAGTTTAGAGCTTGTAAACGACGAGCAGTACTTC
>14|many|TRBJ2-3|TRBV20-1|TRBD2
CSATTSGRTDTQYF
TGCAGTGCTACGACTAGCGGCCGCACAGATACGCAGTATTTT
>14|.|TRBJ1-2|TRBV7-6|.
CASSQVTGGGGYTF
TGTGCCAGCAGCCAAGTCACGGGGGGAGGAGGCTACACCTTC
>14|many|TRBJ2-7|TRBV2|TRBD1
CASILEGGAYEQYF
TGTGCCAGCATTCTGGAAGGGGGCGCCTACGAGCAGTACTTC
>16|many|TRBJ2-1|TRBV7-9|.
CASSLEGQLSYNEQFF
TGTGCCAGCAGCTTAGAAGGGCAGCTCAGCTACAATGAGCAGTTCTTC
>14|.|TRBJ2-1|TRBV12-3/TRBV12-4|.
CASSFEVSWNEQFF
TGTGCCAGCAGTTTTGAGGTCTCATGGAACGAGCAGTTCTTC
>14|.|TRBJ2-7|TRBV15|.
CATSRDWTAYEQYF
TGTGCCACCAGCAGAGATTGGACCGCCTACGAGCAGTACTTC